One sample yielded the 11 T cell receptor beta chains listed below, sequenced in a study of blood T cell repertoires in COVID-19 (dated by TCRdb to the early 2020s). The method was the immunoSEQ multiplex PCR assay. Not all clones reach the TCRdb copy of this immuneACCESS table, which keeps in-frame sequences only. Checked studies attribute under half of the gap to unresolved V genes and leave the rest unexplained. In this sample the table shows tens of thousands of clones, 87% of which occur a single time. 5.4% of the sample is taken by the ten largest. What was sequenced was peripheral blood. The source of these receptors is a man between 60 and 75 years old with acute or convalescent COVID-19.

The chain uses TRBV6-5 and TRBJ1-6; D is possibly TRBD1 (5 bases). Germline CDR1 is MNHEY and CDR2 is SVGAGI. The ends were cut back, 2 bases at V and 10 bases at J, with 12 bases in the middle. CDR3 size: 14 residues. The CDR3 DNA follows: TGTGCCAGCAGTTACCAGGGAGGAGAATCACCCCTCCACTTT. Amino acid sequence: CASSYQGGESPLHF.

The rearrangement uses TRBV7-3 and TRBJ2-1, with 7 bases lining up with TRBD1. Trimming removed 2 bases from V and 6 bases from J; junction bases left unmatched: 7. From germline, CDR1 is SGHTA and CDR2 FQGTGA. The length of the CDR3 is 15 residues. This chain's CDR3 is CASSLQGQGVNEQFF. The DNA of the CDR3 is TGTGCCAGCAGCTTACAGGGGCAGGGGGTCAATGAGCAGTTCTTC.

V usage is TRBV4-2 and J usage is TRBJ2-1; the D gene is possibly TRBD2 (6 bases). The germline V gene encodes CDR1 LGHNA and CDR2 YNFKEQ. V lost 2 bases and J lost 8, with 22 bases in between. The length of the CDR3 is 17 residues. The CDR3 region is CASSQFVTSGLKDEQFF. The CDR3 DNA sequence: TGTGCCAGCAGCCAATTTGTGACTAGTGGACTAAAGGATGAGCAGTTCTTC.

This sequence joins TRBV30 and TRBJ1-2; D unresolved. The germline V gene has CDR1 GTSNPN and CDR2 SVGIG (reference sequence). The CDR3 totals 14 residues. Deletions cut 0 bases from V and 7 bases from J, with 15 bases between. CDR3 region: CAWSVLFVARGYTF. As DNA, the CDR3 is TGTGCCTGGAGTGTACTCTTCGTTGCTCGTGGCTACACCTTC.

The chain employs TRBV28 and TRBJ2-7; D is uncertain. Per germline, CDR1 MDHEN and CDR2 SYDVKM. The germline V and J ends were trimmed by 2 bases and 2 bases, with 7 bases remaining between them. The CDR3 is 13 amino acids. CDR3 loop: CASSLPPTYEQYF. CDR3 nucleotide sequence: TGTGCCAGCAGTTTACCCCCCACCTACGAGCAGTACTTC.

In nucleotides, the CDR3 is TGTGCCTGGAGTTGGGCCGGGAATAACTATGGCTACACCTTC. Amino acids: CAWSWAGNNYGYTF. The rearrangement joins TRBV30 to TRBJ1-2, with D unclear. Germline V gives CDR1 GTSNPN, CDR2 SVGIG (reference sequence). Trimming cost V 2 bases and J 1 base, with 11 bases left between them. CDR3 length: 14 amino acids.

This chain joins TRBV27 and TRBJ1-1; 10 bases agree with TRBD1. The germline gives CDR1 MNHEY, CDR2 SMNVEV (reference sequence). The CDR3 runs 14 residues. The J segment lost 5 bases and the V segment lost 7 bases, leaving 7 bases of the junction unmatched. CDR3 protein: CASKGDRGPTEAFF. The CDR3 DNA is TGTGCCAGCAAGGGTGACAGGGGGCCGACTGAAGCTTTCTTT.

The chain has TRBV5-6 and TRBJ2-3, with D possibly matching TRBD2 (5 bases). V gave up 2 bases and J gave up 5 bases, with 15 bases separating them. The CDR3 has 15 amino acids. Germline CDR1 SGHDT, CDR2 YYEEEE. In DNA, the CDR3 is TGTGCCAGCAGCTTACAAGGACTTTTTATAGATACGCAGTATTTT. It yields the protein CASSLQGLFIDTQYF.

The J gene is TRBJ2-2, the V gene TRBV10-1, with 7 bases aligning to TRBD2. CDR3 size: 13 residues. Germline CDR1 WNHNN, CDR2 SYGVQD (reference sequence). V dropped 11 bases and J dropped 4; count of bases not matched to a gene: 7. CDR3 region: CAASGGGTGELFF. The CDR3, as DNA: TGCGCCGCTTCGGGGGGAGGCACCGGGGAGCTGTTTTTT.

This chain links TRBV27 with TRBJ1-6; TRBD1 might be the D (5 bases). The V gene lost 2 bases and the J gene lost 9 bases, with 20 bases spanning the gap. CDR3 length: 17 amino acids. Germline assignment: CDR1 MNHEY and CDR2 SMNVEV (reference sequence). CDR3 DNA: TGTGCCAGCAGTTTACCCCGGAGGGAGGCCGGGGGTTCACCCCTCCACTTT. Its protein product is CASSLPRREAGGSPLHF.

The gene calls are TRBV4-1 and TRBJ1-2; D is uncertain. The CDR3 spans 15 residues. Germline lookup yields CDR1 MGHRA and CDR2 YSYEKL. V lost 3 bases to trimming and J lost 7 bases, with 18 bases between them. CDR3 in DNA: TGCGCCAGCAGCCAGGTTTTAACATCATCTCTTGGCTACACCTTC. Protein: CASSQVLTSSLGYTF.